This TCR beta chain was recorded in a study of T cells expressing NK-cell markers (dated by TCRdb to the early 2020s). Context from the whole study: In sorted CD3+CD56+NKG2C+, CD3+CD56+NKG2C- and CD3+CD56-NKG2C+ T-cell subsets from several donors, TCR beta-chain repertoires were profiled. Libraries were sequenced as 2 x 150 bp reads on Illumina HiSeq 2000/2500, MiSeq or NextSeq. Among the eight sequenced donors, seven were HCMV-seropositive and one was HCMV-seronegative. The study sequenced eight donors, all healthy volunteers chosen at random: three men and five women. On the study overall, not on this receptor specifically: Whether the expanded NKG2C-expressing T cell clones were specific for HCMV antigens was left unclear. In several donors, the dominant CD3+CD56+NKG2C+ clonotypes ranked among the top 10 CD8+ clonotypes, making up roughly 1.0-8% of CD8+ T cells. Those dominant clonotypes were again the most abundant among CD3+CD56-NKG2C+ cells in a few donors, at about 25-60.1%.

Based on the germline V gene (reference sequence), the CDR1 and CDR2 sequences are DFQATT and SNEGSKA. The CDR3 runs 14 amino acids, cysteine and phenylalanine included. This entry has no DNA. A word on this clonotype: What antigen it recognizes has not been identified.

The sequencer was an Illumina HiSeq 2000. The TCR beta cDNA libraries were made using 5'RACE template switching, a step that added both a universal primer site and unique molecular identifiers. Priming for cDNA synthesis came from the TCR beta constant segment, and two successive PCR amplification steps followed. Per the original workflow: MIGEC was used to demultiplex reads and group the reads by UMI, and MiTCR was used to assemble and quantify clonotypes. To exclude erroneous sequences, any TCR cDNA sequence not supported by at least two reads was discarded. The tcR package was used for downstream repertoire analysis, with clonotypes matched between fractions based on CDR3 nucleotide sequence plus V segment. Antigen specificity was annotated against VDJdb with VDJmatch, allowing one amino acid substitution in CDR3. Through TCRdb reprocessing, the reads give one entry per CDR3 protein sequence; DNA is omitted. These V and J calls originate from TCRdb's pipeline instead of the authors' own analysis. The sample's table lists a count of 200,000 to 300,000 distinct CDR3 sequences. The leading ten clones occupy roughly 4.2% of the sample.

A commercial ELISA kit detecting HCMV-specific IgG in serum was used to determine HCMV serostatus. Peripheral blood mononuclear cells were isolated from blood by Ficoll density gradient centrifugation. The sequenced sample was blood T cells: a sorted CD56 or NKG2C T cell subset, CD4+ or CD8+ T cells, or bulk PBMC T cells (not recorded which). Recombination connected TRBV20-1 to TRBJ1-1; the TRBD1 assignment by TCRdb is unverifiable without DNA. This TCR was recovered from a woman between 18 and 69 years old in good health. The CDR3 is CSAYRGPPNTEAFF.